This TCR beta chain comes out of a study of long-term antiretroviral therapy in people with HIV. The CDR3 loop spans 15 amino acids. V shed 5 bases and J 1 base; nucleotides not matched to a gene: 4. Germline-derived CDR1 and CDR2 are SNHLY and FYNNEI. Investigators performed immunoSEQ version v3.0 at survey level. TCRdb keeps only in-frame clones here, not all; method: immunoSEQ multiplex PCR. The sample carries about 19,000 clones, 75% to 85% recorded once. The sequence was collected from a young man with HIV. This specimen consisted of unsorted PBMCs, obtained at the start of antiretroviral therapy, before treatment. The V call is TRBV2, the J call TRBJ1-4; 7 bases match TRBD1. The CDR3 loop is CASSWDSITNEKLFF. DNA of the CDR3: TGTGCCAGCAGTTGGGACAGCATAACTAATGAAAAACTGTTTTTT.